Included here is one TCR beta chain sequence, with context. Its antigen remains unidentified. Base qualities are not recorded, but no much larger clone differs from it by a single base. This specimen comes from a study of blood T cell repertoires in COVID-19 (dated by TCRdb to about 2020). Study-level background: Samples from collaborators originated in the United States, Italy and Spain and spanned both the acute and convalescent phases of COVID-19. The material from the prospective study consisted of cDNA or gDNA derived from T cells, B-cell-depleted T cells, or PBMCs. Subjects who had been exposed to COVID-19, were actively infected with it, or had recovered from it provided the deeply sampled blood TCRbeta repertoires that made up the dataset. The repertoires were made available in a free public database intended to serve as a resource for research on the immune response to SARS-CoV-2. The samples were drawn from the first 160 participants of the ongoing ImmuneRACE study and from 950 to 1,500 subjects provided by 6 global collaborators. The sample metadata nearly always contained a de-identified subject ID, COVID-19 status, age in years and sex. HLA class I and class II types, where available, came from metadata supplied by the sample provider rather than from assay-based typing. Findings and caveats that apply to the study as a whole: How much clinical and demographic metadata was included differed by source and by participant, and the metadata was provided uncurated.

In the prospective study, participants were about 18 to 95 years old, resided in fewer than 25 geographic areas of the United States, and were enrolled through a virtual design. In the prospective study, cohorts were assigned on the basis of participant-reported clinical history obtained from a screening survey and a study questionnaire. A participant counted as exposed if, within 2 weeks of entering the study, that participant had been in contact with someone who had a PCR-confirmed or clinician-diagnosed COVID-19 case. In the prospective study, mobile phlebotomists collected whole blood, serum and a nasopharyngeal or oropharyngeal swab from each participant. Participants in the prospective study had the option to provide additional blood draws and questionnaires over a 2-month period. Before DNA extraction, prospective study blood samples were shipped either frozen or at room temperature. CDR1 and CDR2, looked up from the germline V gene, are SNHLY and FYNNEI. The CDR3 sequence holds 12 residues, the cysteine and phenylalanine included. Of all the DNA, just the CDR3 is kept, 36 bases in frame from base 1. V is trimmed back by 7 bases and J by 5 bases, and the junction contains 4 bases that no gene match accounts for.

TCRbeta CDR3 regions were amplified from genomic DNA using the immunoSEQ Assay, a bias-controlled multiplex PCR. Turning to the authors' computational methods: Nucleated cell counts per sample were estimated from amplification of reference gene primers within the assay. To quantify the absolute abundance of each unique TCRbeta CDR3 rearrangement, sequence reads were collapsed and filtered. For each sample, productive Simpson clonality was calculated as the square root of Simpson's diversity index across productive rearrangements. TCRdb's version of the immuneACCESS table is confined to in-frame rearrangements and falls short of the full clone set. An unresolved V gene accounts for under half of the shortfall where checked; the remainder is of unknown origin. V, J and clone size reflect that table, while D and trimming were determined from the DNA. The sample table holds approximately 140,000 clones, of which about 83% were seen once. Under 7% of the sample is held by the ten biggest clonotypes.

The sequenced material came from PBMCs or T cells enriched from blood (not recorded which). The chain is made from TRBV2 and TRBJ2-7; 8 bases in the middle match TRBD1. The TCR comes from a woman aged 45-65 years who had been exposed to COVID-19. The CDR3 loop reads CASTDRADEQYF. In nucleotides, the sequence is TGTGCCAGCACGGACAGGGCCGACGAGCAGTACTTC.